These 24 T cell receptor beta chains were all obtained from the same sample, sequenced in a study of OX40 agonist ivuxolimab in advanced cancers. TCRdb's copy holds only in-frame clones and misses some; the assay was immunoSEQ multiplex PCR. The repertoire holds approximately 60,000 clones, with roughly 90% as singletons. This specimen was CD4+ or CD8+ T cells sorted from blood, taken in a trial of the OX40 agonist ivuxolimab. These receptors all stem from an adult with an advanced solid tumor such as melanoma, head and neck, liver or kidney cancer.

The CDR3 DNA follows: TGTGCCAGCAGTCCCCATATAGGACTAGCGGGAGTATACGAGCAGTACTTC. It codes for CASSPHIGLAGVYEQYF. The rearrangement uses TRBV28 and TRBJ2-7; 13 positions agree with TRBD2. Germline lookup yields CDR1 MDHEN and CDR2 SYDVKM. Trimming cost V 5 bases and J 4 bases; bases outside gene matches: 11. This CDR3 region has 17 residues. The whole variable domain, filled in from reference TRBV28 and TRBJ2-7, reads DVKVTQSSRYLVKRTGEKVFLECVQDMDHENMFWYRQDPGLGLRLIYFSYDVKMKEKGDIPEGYSVSREKKERFSLILESASTNQTSMYLCASSPHIGLAGVYEQYFGPGTRLTVT.

The CDR3 loop is CSVDRDGLYNEQFF. In DNA, the CDR3 is TGCAGCGTTGACAGGGACGGATTATACAATGAGCAGTTCTTC. This rearrangement joins TRBV29-1 to TRBJ2-1; D might be TRBD1 or TRBD2, each matching 5 bases. Germline CDR1 reads SQVTM; CDR2 reads ANQGSEA. V lost 3 bases to trimming and J lost 4 bases, with 13 bases between them. CDR3 length equals 14 residues.

J is TRBJ1-5 and V is TRBV5-1; 10 positions agree with TRBD1. From germline, CDR1 is SGHRS and CDR2 YFSETQ. Losses at the gene ends were 4 bases for V and 6 bases for J; bases not matched to a gene: 1. This CDR3 is 13 amino acids long. The CDR3 reads CASSGDRGQPQHF. The CDR3 DNA is TGCGCCAGCAGCGGGGACAGGGGTCAGCCCCAGCATTTT.

The chain employs TRBV28 and TRBJ1-4; D ambiguous. The germline V and J ends were trimmed by 4 bases and 9 bases, with 18 bases remaining between them. Per the germline V gene, CDR1 is MDHEN and CDR2 is SYDVKM. The CDR3 runs to 15 residues. The CDR3 reads CASSWGGPHGKKLFF. The CDR3 DNA reads as TGTGCCAGCAGTTGGGGTGGGCCTCACGGGAAAAAACTGTTTTTT. Full variable domain (missing parts from reference TRBV28 and TRBJ1-4): DVKVTQSSRYLVKRTGEKVFLECVQDMDHENMFWYRQDPGLGLRLIYFSYDVKMKEKGDIPEGYSVSREKKERFSLILESASTNQTSMYLCASSWGGPHGKKLFFGSGTQLSVL.

This clone occurred once. The chain couples TRBV18 to TRBJ2-7; possible D gene TRBD1, 6 bases. The CDR3 runs to 18 residues. Germline CDR1 reads KGHSH; CDR2 reads LQKENI. Trimming stripped 2 bases from V and 0 bases from J, with 20 bases between. CDR3 amino acids: CASSPTRTALDYSYEQYF. The CDR3 nucleotides are TGTGCCAGCTCACCAACCAGGACAGCCCTCGACTACTCCTACGAGCAGTACTTC.

The chain carries TRBV11-2 and TRBJ1-5, with D perhaps matching TRBD1 (5 bases). The CDR3 length is 15 residues. The germline CDR1 and CDR2 sequences are SGHAT and FQNNGV. The V end lost 5 bases, the J end lost 7 bases, and 18 bases lay between the germline ends. The CDR3: CASSPGHQGGQPQHF. The CDR3 DNA sequence: TGTGCCAGCAGCCCCGGACACCAGGGCGGACAGCCCCAGCATTTT.

The rearrangement uses TRBV2 and TRBJ2-5; unclear D gene. This CDR3 has 14 residues. V was trimmed by 1 base and J by 7 bases, leaving 13 bases between them. Germline V gives CDR1 SNHLY, CDR2 FYNNEI. The CDR3 DNA follows: TGTGCCAGCAGTGAAGGAGTCCCCTCCGGGACCCAGTACTTC. As protein: CASSEGVPSGTQYF. Full variable domain (missing parts from reference TRBV2 and TRBJ2-5): EPEVTQTPSHQVTQMGQEVILRCVPISNHLYFYWYRQILGQKVEFLVSFYNNEISEKSEIFDDQFSVERPDGSNFTLKIRSTKLEDSAMYFCASSEGVPSGTQYFGPGTRLLVL.

This chain links TRBV19 with TRBJ2-7; a possible D gene is TRBD2 (6 bases). In germline, CDR1 is LNHDA, CDR2 SQIVND (reference sequence). CDR3 length: 14 amino acids. Trimming cost V 3 bases and J 6 bases, with 15 bases left between them. CDR3 amino acids: CASSIYVGGGEQYF. The CDR3 coding sequence is TGTGCCAGTAGTATTTACGTTGGGGGAGGCGAGCAGTACTTC.

This chain links TRBV30 with TRBJ2-7; the match to TRBD2 covers 8 bases. The CDR3 totals 14 residues. Germline CDR1 is GTSNPN and CDR2 is SVGIG (reference sequence). V dropped 2 bases and J dropped 5; count of bases not matched to a gene: 8. The CDR3 here is CAWSILRGANEQYF. DNA of the CDR3: TGTGCCTGGAGTATACTGCGGGGGGCCAACGAGCAGTACTTC.

The chain links TRBV6-5 to TRBJ2-1; perhaps D is TRBD1 or TRBD2 (5 bases each). CDR1 and CDR2 from the germline V gene are MNHEY and SVGAGI. The CDR3 covers 14 residues. With 6 bases removed from V and 5 bases from J, the gap between germline ends came to 14 bases. Here the CDR3 reads CASRGVGPNNEQFF. The CDR3 region has the DNA TGTGCCAGCAGGGGGGTGGGTCCCAACAATGAGCAGTTCTTC.

The table lists this clone with a count of one. This chain uses TRBV2 with TRBJ1-5; D ambiguous. Germline-derived CDR1 and CDR2 are SNHLY and FYNNEI. V was cut by 7 bases and J by 2 bases, with 9 bases left in between. CDR3 length: 13 amino acids. CDR3 protein: CASKGGGNQPQHF. CDR3 bases: TGTGCCAGCAAGGGCGGCGGCAATCAGCCCCAGCATTTT.

This sequence joins TRBV6-5 and TRBJ2-4, with a weak D call TRBD2 (5 bases). CDR3 length equals 14 residues. V was shortened by 10 bases and J by 1 base, with 14 bases between the two germline ends. Per the germline V gene, CDR1 is MNHEY and CDR2 is SVGAGI. CDR3 DNA: TGTGCCACCCGACTAACTACGGCCAAAAACATTCAGTACTTC. Translated, it gives CATRLTTAKNIQYF.

The chain has TRBV6-6 and TRBJ2-1, with 8 bases identical to TRBD2. Germline lookup yields CDR1 MNHNY and CDR2 SVGAGI (reference sequence). This CDR3 is 16 amino acids long. Losses at the gene ends were 6 bases for V and 0 bases for J; bases not matched to a gene: 7. The chain's CDR3 is CASSKPGLDSYNEQFF. The CDR3 nucleotides read TGTGCCAGCAGCAAGCCGGGACTAGACTCCTACAATGAGCAGTTCTTC.

The V and J genes are TRBV9 and TRBJ1-3; weak D call: TRBD1 (5 bases). Per germline, CDR1 SGDLS and CDR2 YYNGEE. The length of the CDR3 is 16 residues. Trimming shortened V by 0 bases and J by 0 bases, and 10 bases separated the two germline ends. The CDR3 reads CASSVGPGSSGNTIYF. As DNA, the CDR3 is TGTGCCAGCAGCGTAGGGCCAGGGAGCTCTGGAAACACCATATATTTT.

The rearrangement links TRBV18 to TRBJ2-7; D not resolved. Germline V gene data show CDR1 as KGHSH and CDR2 as LQKENI. Between the trimmed V and J ends, which lost 0 bases and 1 base, there was a span of 7 bases. This CDR3 is 14 amino acids long. CDR3 in DNA: TGTGCCAGCTCACCACCTGGCTTATCCTACGAGCAGTACTTC. This translates into CASSPPGLSYEQYF.

The chain couples TRBV7-2 to TRBJ2-2; D not resolved. The CDR3 covers 15 residues. The V gene lost 10 bases and the J gene lost 2 bases, with 17 bases spanning the gap. Per germline, CDR1 SGHTA and CDR2 FQGNSA. The CDR3 region has the DNA TGTGCCATCCCACCGGGTAGCCTAAACACCGGGGAGCTGTTTTTT. Translation: CAIPPGSLNTGELFF.

This chain links TRBV28 with TRBJ2-1; tentative D call: TRBD1 (5 bases). Trimming shortened V by 2 bases and J by 9 bases, and 14 bases separated the two germline ends. The CDR3 is 14 amino acids. The germline gives CDR1 MDHEN, CDR2 SYDVKM. The CDR3: CASSLPRASGEQFF. The CDR3 DNA reads TGTGCCAGCAGTTTACCCAGGGCGAGTGGTGAGCAGTTCTTC.

The V and J genes are TRBV5-4 and TRBJ1-2, with unresolved D. This CDR3 comprises 14 residues. Germline loops: CDR1 SGHNT, CDR2 YYREEE (reference sequence). V was shortened by 0 bases and J by 7 bases, with 13 bases between the two germline ends. The CDR3 loop is CASSLVQIPRGYTF. CDR3 nucleotides: TGTGCCAGCAGCTTGGTACAAATCCCCCGTGGCTACACCTTC.

This clone was seen more than once but under ten times. The CDR3 reads CASSRADGYTF. The DNA for the CDR3 is TGCGCCAGCAGCCGGGCGGATGGCTACACCTTC. V and J are TRBV4-1 and TRBJ1-2, with D uncertain. CDR3 length: 11 residues. Trimming cost V 4 bases and J 6 bases, with 6 bases left between them. The germline gives CDR1 MGHRA, CDR2 YSYEKL.

DNA for the CDR3: TGTGCCAGTAGTATCCAGTACAATGAGCAGTTCTTC. It is translated as CASSIQYNEQFF. The rearrangement uses TRBV19 and TRBJ2-1, with D unresolved. CDR1 is LNHDA, CDR2 SQIVND, per germline (reference sequence). The CDR3 totals 12 residues. V was pared by 3 bases and J by 4 bases, with 4 bases between.

The chain employs TRBV5-4 and TRBJ1-4; 9 bases align to TRBD1. The length of the CDR3 is 14 residues. CDR1 SGHNT and CDR2 YYREEE come from the germline V gene (reference sequence). Unmatched junction bases numbered 6, after V lost 4 bases and J lost 8 bases. The CDR3: CASSPGTGREKLFF. CDR3 nucleotides: TGTGCCAGCAGCCCCGGGACAGGGCGGGAAAAACTGTTTTTT.

This chain joins TRBV19 and TRBJ2-1; the match to TRBD2 covers 8 bases. J was trimmed by 0 bases and V by 9 bases; bases with no gene match: 4. Germline lookup yields CDR1 LNHDA and CDR2 SQIVND (reference sequence). The CDR3 loop spans 14 amino acids. DNA of the CDR3: TGTGCCAGGGAAAGCGGGAGCTCCTACAATGAGCAGTTCTTC. This gives the protein CARESGSSYNEQFF. The complete variable domain, with remaining parts taken from reference TRBV19 and TRBJ2-1, reads DGGITQSPKYLFRKEGQNVTLSCEQNLNHDAMYWYRQDPGQGLRLIYYSQIVNDFQKGDIAEGYSVSREKKESFPLTVTSAQKNPTAFYLCARESGSSYNEQFFGPGTRLTVL.

The V call is TRBV7-3, the J call TRBJ2-3; D may match TRBD1 or TRBD2 (6 bases each). Germline CDR1 and CDR2: SGHTA and FQGTGA. Between the trimmed V and J ends, which lost 1 base and 4 bases, there was a span of 12 bases. The CDR3 length is 15 residues. DNA for the CDR3: TGTGCCAGCAGCTTAAACGGGGGCAGATCAGATACGCAGTATTTT. Translation gives CASSLNGGRSDTQYF. The full variable domain, completed using reference TRBV7-3 and TRBJ2-3, is GAGVSQTPSNKVTEKGKYVELRCDPISGHTALYWYRQSLGQGPEFLIYFQGTGAADDSGLPNDRFFAVRPEGSVSTLKIQRTERGDSAVYLCASSLNGGRSDTQYFGPGTRLTVL.

DNA of the CDR3: TGTGCCACCAGCAGAGATAGGACCGAGGCCGCTGAAGCTTTCTTT. It translates to CATSRDRTEAAEAFF. This rearrangement joins TRBV15 to TRBJ1-1; D call uncertain. This CDR3 has 15 amino acids. Trimming pared 0 bases from V and 6 bases from J, leaving 14 bases between. Germline CDR1 and CDR2: LNHNV and YYDKDF (reference sequence).